This TCR beta chain was captured in a study of radiotherapy plus CTLA-4 blockade in lung cancer. The table came from immunoSEQ multiplex PCR; TCRdb's copy has only in-frame clones and leaves some out. The table lists around 86,000 clones, roughly four fifths of them singletons. Per germline, CDR1 SGHRS and CDR2 YFSETQ. The CDR3 covers 15 residues. V dropped 5 bases and J dropped 0 bases, with 12 bases sitting between them. V usage is TRBV5-1 and J usage is TRBJ2-1; TRBD2 might be the D (6 bases). Sequenced material: peripheral blood, taken from a patient treated with radiotherapy plus ipilimumab. This TCR was sampled from a human donor with non-small cell lung cancer who had stable disease on radiotherapy plus ipilimumab. The CDR3 protein is CASSYDGSSYNEQFF. CDR3 nucleotide sequence: TGCGCCAGCAGTTATGACGGGAGCTCCTACAATGAGCAGTTCTTC.